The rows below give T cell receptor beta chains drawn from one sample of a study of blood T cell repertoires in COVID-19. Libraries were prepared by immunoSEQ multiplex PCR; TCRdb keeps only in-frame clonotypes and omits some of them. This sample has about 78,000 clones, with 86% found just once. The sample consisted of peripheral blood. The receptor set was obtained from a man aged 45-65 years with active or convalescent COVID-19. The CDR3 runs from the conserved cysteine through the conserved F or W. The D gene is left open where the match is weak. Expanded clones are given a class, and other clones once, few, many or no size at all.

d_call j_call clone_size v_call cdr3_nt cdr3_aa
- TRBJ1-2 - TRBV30 TGTGCCTGGAGTGTACAGGGTGGCTACACCTTC CAWSVQGGYTF
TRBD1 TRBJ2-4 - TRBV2 TGTGCCAGCAGAGACAGGGGAGTGGGACAAAACATTCAGTACTTC CASRDRGVGQNIQYF
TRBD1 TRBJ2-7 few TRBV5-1 TGCGCCAGCAGCCCAGGCGGGACAGGGGTCTCGTACGAGCAGTACTTC CASSPGGTGVSYEQYF
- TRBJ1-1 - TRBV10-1 TGCGCCAGCAGCATCAACAGCGGGACTGAAGCTTTCTTT CASSINSGTEAFF
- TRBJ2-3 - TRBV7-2 TGTGCCAGCAGCTTAGCGGGGGGAACAGATACGCAGTATTTT CASSLAGGTDTQYF
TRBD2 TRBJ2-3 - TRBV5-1 TGCGCCAGCAAGGGACTAGCGGGGGCGTCTAGCACAGATACGCAGTATTTT CASKGLAGASSTDTQYF
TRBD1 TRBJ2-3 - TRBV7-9 TGTGCCAGCAGTTCGATCGACAGGGTGTACACAGATACGCAGTATTTT CASSSIDRVYTDTQYF
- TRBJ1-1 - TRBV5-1 TGCGCCAGCAGCTCCGACCCCGGGACACCTGCGAGGACTGAAGCTTTCTTT CASSSDPGTPARTEAFF
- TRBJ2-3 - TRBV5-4 TGTGCCAGCAGGAGGGAGTTATCGCAGCTCCCTACGCAGTATTTT CASRRELSQLPTQYF
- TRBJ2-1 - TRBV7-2 TGTGCCAGCAGCATTAGTGGGAGCTCCTACAATGAGCAGTTCTTC CASSISGSSYNEQFF
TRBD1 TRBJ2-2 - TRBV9 TGTGCCAGCAGCGCATGGGACAGGGAGGACGGGGAGCTGTTTTTT CASSAWDREDGELFF
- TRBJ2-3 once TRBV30 TGTGCCTGGGCGGGGTTAGGTACGCAGTATTTT CAWAGLGTQYF
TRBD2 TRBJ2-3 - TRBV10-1 TGCGCCAGCGGGGAAGCGGGGGGAAACACAGATACGCAGTATTTT CASGEAGGNTDTQYF
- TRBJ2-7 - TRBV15 TGTGCCACCAGCACTAACCGAGACTACGAGCAGTACTTC CATSTNRDYEQYF
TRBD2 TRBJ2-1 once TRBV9 TGTGCCAGCAGCGTCCTAGCGGGGGCGGGGGACTACAATGAGCAGTTCTTC CASSVLAGAGDYNEQFF
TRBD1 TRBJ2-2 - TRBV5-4 TGTGCCAGCAGCTTGGAACAGGGGTTCGCCGGGGAGCTGTTTTTT CASSLEQGFAGELFF
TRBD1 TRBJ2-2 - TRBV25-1 TGTGCCAGCAGTGAGCGGCCGGGGACAGGACGCACCGGGGAGCTGTTTTTT CASSERPGTGRTGELFF
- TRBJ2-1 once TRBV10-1 TGCGCCAGCAGTGAGAACGACATACACAATGAGCAGTTCTTC CASSENDIHNEQFF
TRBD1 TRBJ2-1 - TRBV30 TGTGCCTGGGACAGGGGGTACAATGAGCAGTTCTTC CAWDRGYNEQFF
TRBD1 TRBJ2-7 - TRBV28 TGTGCCAGCAGTACCACAGGGGGCTCCTACGAGCAGTACTTC CASSTTGGSYEQYF
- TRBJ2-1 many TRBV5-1 TGCGCCAGTCAGGACAGCTACAATGAGCAGTTCTTC CASQDSYNEQFF
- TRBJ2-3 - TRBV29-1 TGCAGCTGGGCGTACACAGATACGCAGTATTTT CSWAYTDTQYF
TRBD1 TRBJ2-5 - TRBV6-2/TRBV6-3 TGTGCCAGCAGTTACGGGTCAGGGGGCAAATATGGGGAGCAAGAGACCCAGTACTTC CASSYGSGGKYGEQETQYF
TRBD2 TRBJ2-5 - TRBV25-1 TGTGCCAGCAGTCGAGGACGGGGGGGGCAGGAGACCCAGTACTTC CASSRGRGGQETQYF
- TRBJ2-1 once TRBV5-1 TGCGCCAGCAGCTTGGTGAGTTTCTCCTACAATGAGCAGTTCTTC CASSLVSFSYNEQFF